This passage covers 17 T cell receptor beta chains from one sample sequenced in a study of cytomegalovirus exposure and HLA in healthy donors. The table came from immunoSEQ multiplex PCR; TCRdb's copy has only in-frame clones and leaves some out. The table lists about 130,000 clones, about nine tenths of them singletons. Sequenced: PBMCs. The receptors shown here come from a woman aged 18 to 35 in good health and CMV-seronegative.

The chain employs TRBV7-2 and TRBJ2-1; D unclear. Germline V lookup: CDR1 SGHTA, CDR2 FQGNSA. Trimming left V 1 base short and J 0 bases short, with 13 bases between. The CDR3 runs 17 residues. The CDR3 DNA is TGTGCCAGCAGCTTAGTCGCAAGCCGTGGCTCCTACAATGAGCAGTTCTTC. This translates into CASSLVASRGSYNEQFF.

V and J are TRBV11-2 and TRBJ1-4, with 10 bases fitting TRBD1. The CDR3 has 14 residues. Germline V lookup: CDR1 SGHAT, CDR2 FQNNGV. The J segment lost 10 bases and the V segment lost 6 bases, leaving 8 bases of the junction unmatched. This chain's CDR3 is CASRSDRGRRKLFF. In nucleotides, the CDR3 is TGTGCCAGCAGGAGTGACAGGGGGCGGCGAAAACTGTTTTTT. The full variable domain, in which reference TRBV11-2 and TRBJ1-4 provide the parts outside the CDR3, is EAGVAQSPRYKIIEKRQSVAFWCNPISGHATLYWYQQILGQGPKLLIQFQNNGVVDDSQLPKDRFSAERLKGVDSTLKIQPAKLEDSAVYLCASRSDRGRRKLFFGSGTQLSVL.

The chain carries TRBV28 and TRBJ1-4; 9 positions match TRBD1. V was pared by 3 bases and J by 1 base, with 6 bases of the junction left unmatched. Germline V gives CDR1 MDHEN, CDR2 SYDVKM. This CDR3 is 17 amino acids long. The CDR3 nucleotides are TGTGCCAGCAGTTTTATGACAGGGGGTGGAACTAATGAAAAACTGTTTTTT. Translating gives CASSFMTGGGTNEKLFF.

This CDR3 is CASTLDRGTRGYTF. CDR3 sequence (DNA): TGTGCCAGCACTCTGGACAGGGGGACACGTGGCTACACCTTC. The chain has TRBV2 and TRBJ1-2, with TRBD1 matching over 10 bases. The CDR3 runs to 14 residues. V was pared by 7 bases and J by 7 bases, with 9 bases of the junction left unmatched. Germline V gives CDR1 SNHLY, CDR2 FYNNEI.

The chain couples TRBV10-2 to TRBJ2-1; D is unclear. The length of the CDR3 is 15 residues. Trimming shortened V by 1 base and J by 0 bases, and 7 bases separated the two germline ends. Germline CDR1 is WSHSY and CDR2 is SAAADI. The CDR3 reads CASSEYKSSYNEQFF. CDR3 coding DNA: TGCGCCAGCAGTGAGTATAAGAGCTCCTACAATGAGCAGTTCTTC.

This chain connects TRBV5-1 to TRBJ2-2; D is perhaps TRBD2 (6 bases). V gave up 1 base and J gave up 5 bases, with 12 bases separating them. Germline values: CDR1 SGHRS, CDR2 YFSETQ. The CDR3 is 15 residues long. The CDR3 here is CASSLIAERTGELFF. The CDR3 DNA reads TGCGCCAGCAGCTTGATAGCGGAGAGGACCGGGGAGCTGTTTTTT.

V gene TRBV19 combines with J gene TRBJ1-1, with 8 positions matching TRBD1. Germline CDR1 LNHDA, CDR2 SQIVND (reference sequence). This CDR3 has 14 residues. With 5 bases clipped from V and 7 bases from J, the junction kept 9 bases outside the gene matches. CDR3 sequence (DNA): TGTGCCAGTAGTTTCGGACAGGGAGCTTATGAAGCTTTCTTT. Translating gives CASSFGQGAYEAFF.

V usage is TRBV29-1 and J usage is TRBJ2-5; D is possibly TRBD1 (6 bases). Between the trimmed V and J ends, which lost 3 bases and 5 bases, there was a span of 16 bases. There are 14 residues in the CDR3. CDR1 and CDR2 (germline): SQVTM, ANQGSEA. In DNA, the CDR3 is TGCAGCGTTGAGGTCGGGCAGGGGACGGAGACCCAGTACTTC. Protein product: CSVEVGQGTETQYF.

The chain is built from TRBV12-5 and TRBJ2-5; D call uncertain. Germline V gene sequence: CDR1 LGHNT, CDR2 FRNRAP. CDR3 length: 13 amino acids. V lost 4 bases and J 2 bases, leaving 8 bases between the germline ends. CDR3 amino acids: CASGYSNQETQYF. DNA of the CDR3: TGTGCTAGTGGTTATAGCAATCAAGAGACCCAGTACTTC.

The rearrangement joins TRBV5-4 to TRBJ2-3; D might be TRBD2 (6 bases). V shed 6 bases and J shed 0 bases, with 11 bases lying between them. This CDR3 spans 14 amino acids. Germline V gives CDR1 SGHNT, CDR2 YYREEE (reference sequence). The CDR3 reads CASIDSGSTDTQYF. The CDR3 DNA reads TGTGCCAGCATCGATAGCGGAAGCACAGATACGCAGTATTTT.

This chain uses TRBV5-1 with TRBJ2-7; D perhaps matches TRBD2 (5 bases). The CDR3 extends over 12 amino acids. Trimming took off 4 bases at V and 3 bases at J, with 8 bases between the two ends. CDR1 is SGHRS and CDR2 is YFSETQ in the germline V gene. CDR3 loop: CASSPGYYEQYF. As DNA, the CDR3 is TGCGCCAGCAGCCCGGGATACTACGAGCAGTACTTC.

CDR3 bases: TGTGCCAGCAGTTATCCAGGGGAGAGTAATCAGCCCCAGCATTTT. Translating it yields CASSYPGESNQPQHF. The chain has TRBV27 and TRBJ1-5; possibly TRBD1 for D (6 bases). The germline V gene has CDR1 MNHEY and CDR2 SMNVEV (reference sequence). The CDR3 runs 15 residues. V lost 4 bases and J lost 4, with 14 bases in between.

This rearrangement joins TRBV2 to TRBJ1-4; D is perhaps TRBD1 (6 bases). The V and J ends lost 4 bases and 10 bases respectively, with 13 bases between them. CDR3 length: 13 residues. Germline loops: CDR1 SNHLY, CDR2 FYNNEI. The CDR3 reads CASSVEGEGKLFF. The CDR3 coding sequence is TGTGCCAGCAGTGTCGAGGGGGAGGGAAAACTGTTTTTT.

The rearrangement uses TRBV6-4 and TRBJ2-1; a possible D gene is TRBD1 (5 bases). The CDR3 has 16 amino acids. Per germline, CDR1 MRHNA and CDR2 SNTAGT. The V and J ends lost 0 bases and 1 base respectively, with 10 bases between them. In DNA form, the CDR3 reads TGTGCCAGCAGTGACTCGACAGTAGGTTCCTACAATGAGCAGTTCTTC. Its translation is CASSDSTVGSYNEQFF.

The genes are TRBV6-1 and TRBJ2-6; perhaps TRBD2 as D (6 bases). V shed 4 bases and J shed 2 bases, with 18 bases lying between them. Germline V CDR1 and CDR2: MNHNS, SASEGT. The CDR3 totals 18 residues. As DNA, the CDR3 is TGTGCCAGCAGTGTCCGGGTGGGAGGTTCTGCTGGGGCCAACGTCCTGACTTTC. It encodes CASSVRVGGSAGANVLTF.

This clone appeared once. V usage is TRBV6-5 and J usage is TRBJ1-1; a possible D gene is TRBD1 (5 bases). Trimming shortened V by 2 bases and J by 0 bases, and 10 bases separated the two germline ends. Germline V gene data show CDR1 as MNHEY and CDR2 as SVGAGI. There are 15 residues in the CDR3. The CDR3 sequence is CASSYRGLMNTEAFF. The CDR3 nucleotides read TGTGCCAGCAGTTACAGGGGCCTGATGAACACTGAAGCTTTCTTT.

This chain connects TRBV5-1 to TRBJ2-5; D possibly corresponds to TRBD1 (7 bases). Deletions cut 4 bases from V and 3 bases from J, with 16 bases between. This CDR3 spans 15 amino acids. Germline V CDR1 and CDR2: SGHRS, YFSETQ. CDR3: CASSPRGTAEETQYF. DNA for the CDR3: TGCGCCAGCAGCCCCCGCGGGACAGCTGAAGAGACCCAGTACTTC.